This is a list of T cell receptor beta chains from one sample in a study of T cells after posttransplantation cyclophosphamide. Libraries were prepared by immunoSEQ multiplex PCR; TCRdb keeps only in-frame clonotypes and omits some of them. This sample has about 44,000 clones and no singletons, with about 2% in the ten largest. Material for sequencing was PBMCs. All receptors derive from a middle-aged man in good health, CMV-negative, and a related stem cell transplant donor. CDR3s include the opening cysteine and the closing phenylalanine or tryptophan. Some rows mark clone size as missing; the rest say once, few, many or name a class of expanded clone.

j_gene: TRBJ1-2; v_gene: TRBV6-5; abundance: NA; len: 15; CDR3aa: CASSSGGGRGRGYTF
j_gene: TRBJ2-5; v_gene: TRBV6-6; abundance: many; len: 15; CDR3aa: CASSYSGTSQETQYF
j_gene: TRBJ1-1; v_gene: TRBV5-1; abundance: many; len: 15; CDR3aa: CASQSGGSMNTEAFF
j_gene: TRBJ1-5; v_gene: TRBV30; abundance: many; len: 13; CDR3aa: CAWSGPGNQPQHF
j_gene: TRBJ2-5; v_gene: TRBV19; abundance: many; len: 13; CDR3aa: CASSIWSRETQYF
j_gene: TRBJ2-3; v_gene: TRBV6-4; abundance: few; len: 13; CDR3aa: CASSGDFSDTQCF
j_gene: TRBJ1-2; v_gene: TRBV18; abundance: few; len: 15; CDR3aa: CASSLDSTVNYGYTF
j_gene: TRBJ2-7; v_gene: TRBV6-6; abundance: many; len: 15; CDR3aa: CASSDLAGGPYEQYF
j_gene: TRBJ2-1; v_gene: TRBV5-1; abundance: many; len: 17; CDR3aa: CASSLELAGGPNNEQFF
j_gene: TRBJ1-4; v_gene: TRBV5-6; abundance: many; len: 14; CDR3aa: CASSSDRDSEKLFF
j_gene: TRBJ1-1; v_gene: TRBV7-2; abundance: many; len: 12; CDR3aa: CASSLQNTEAFF
j_gene: TRBJ2-3; v_gene: TRBV5-1; abundance: NA; len: 13; CDR3aa: CASGLAGSDTQYF
j_gene: TRBJ2-2; v_gene: TRBV9; abundance: NA; len: 14; CDR3aa: CASSVAAATGELFF
j_gene: TRBJ2-2; v_gene: TRBV10-3; abundance: many; len: 15; CDR3aa: CAISAPGANTGELFF
j_gene: TRBJ2-7; v_gene: TRBV5-1; abundance: many; len: 15; CDR3aa: CASSPGTGPTYEQYF
j_gene: TRBJ2-1; v_gene: TRBV11-3; abundance: many; len: 13; CDR3aa: CASSLARGNEQFF
j_gene: TRBJ1-3; v_gene: TRBV5-5; abundance: many; len: 14; CDR3aa: CASSRQVSGNTIYF
j_gene: TRBJ2-1; v_gene: TRBV10-3; abundance: many; len: 15; CDR3aa: CAISERTGGQDEQFF
j_gene: TRBJ2-7; v_gene: TRBV12-1; abundance: many; len: 17; CDR3aa: CASSHRDRDPPLYEQYF
j_gene: TRBJ1-2; v_gene: TRBV2; abundance: many; len: 13; CDR3aa: CASSADRVYGYTF
j_gene: TRBJ2-3; v_gene: TRBV9; abundance: NA; len: 15; CDR3aa: CASSPEGPYTDTQYF
j_gene: TRBJ2-1; v_gene: TRBV2; abundance: NA; len: 14; CDR3aa: CAKQAASGSYEQFF
j_gene: TRBJ2-5; v_gene: TRBV7-8; abundance: many; len: 14; CDR3aa: CASSSGQAQETQYF
j_gene: TRBJ2-5; v_gene: TRBV7-8; abundance: few; len: 14; CDR3aa: CASSLSRGLKTQYF
j_gene: TRBJ1-5; v_gene: TRBV27; abundance: many; len: 14; CDR3aa: CASSRDRENQPQHF
j_gene: TRBJ1-5; v_gene: TRBV7-2; abundance: many; len: 16; CDR3aa: CASSLMMTGSNQPQHF
j_gene: TRBJ1-4; v_gene: TRBV6-1; abundance: many; len: 15; CDR3aa: CASSKRGQSNEKLFF
j_gene: TRBJ2-2; v_gene: TRBV19; abundance: many; len: 19; CDR3aa: CASSIWGTSGRLSAGELFF
j_gene: TRBJ1-2; v_gene: TRBV13; abundance: many; len: 14; CDR3aa: CASSTRQGAYGYTF
j_gene: TRBJ1-3; v_gene: TRBV18; abundance: many; len: 14; CDR3aa: CASSQTGSGNTIYF
j_gene: TRBJ2-1; v_gene: TRBV1; abundance: NA; len: 18; CDR3aa: CTSSQVQGERTSYNEQFF
j_gene: TRBJ1-1; v_gene: TRBV7-2; abundance: many; len: 11; CDR3aa: CASTQGTEAFF
j_gene: TRBJ2-2; v_gene: TRBV7-2; abundance: few; len: 16; CDR3aa: CASSYTWATNTGELFF
j_gene: TRBJ2-7; v_gene: TRBV7-7; abundance: few; len: 14; CDR3aa: CASSSGGPPYEQYF
j_gene: TRBJ2-4; v_gene: TRBV7-9; abundance: many; len: 14; CDR3aa: CASSPGTGKNIQYF
j_gene: TRBJ2-7; v_gene: TRBV10-2; abundance: many; len: 13; CDR3aa: CASSDDRNYEQYF
j_gene: TRBJ1-4; v_gene: TRBV2; abundance: many; len: 14; CDR3aa: CASSELGLDEKLFF
j_gene: TRBJ2-1; v_gene: TRBV5-5; abundance: NA; len: 15; CDR3aa: CASSLRLVLANEQFF
j_gene: TRBJ2-5; v_gene: TRBV7-3; abundance: many; len: 13; CDR3aa: CASSLSLEETQYF
j_gene: TRBJ2-3; v_gene: TRBV29-1; abundance: many; len: 16; CDR3aa: CSVENPSGIRSDTQYF
j_gene: TRBJ2-2; v_gene: TRBV5-1; abundance: many; len: 14; CDR3aa: CASMSTGNTGELFF
j_gene: TRBJ1-5; v_gene: TRBV19; abundance: many; len: 15; CDR3aa: CASSPVRGSSQPQHF
j_gene: TRBJ2-6; v_gene: TRBV19; abundance: many; len: 19; CDR3aa: CASSPIPGQAISGANVLTF
j_gene: TRBJ2-7; v_gene: TRBV4-1; abundance: many; len: 15; CDR3aa: CASSHSSGVGYEQYF
j_gene: TRBJ2-1; v_gene: TRBV6-1; abundance: NA; len: 15; CDR3aa: CASSESGGPYNEQFF